The next 13 T cell receptor beta chains were all read from a single sample in a study of blood T cell repertoires in COVID-19. The protocol was immunoSEQ multiplex PCR, while the TCRdb copy is restricted to in-frame clones and leaves out a portion. The sample records about 11,000 clones, roughly 80% being singletons. Sequenced input: peripheral blood. These receptors were collected from a man between 65 and 85 years old with active COVID-19.

The J gene is TRBJ2-1, the V gene TRBV5-4; D possibly corresponds to TRBD1 (8 bases). CDR1 SGHNT and CDR2 YYREEE come from the germline V gene (reference sequence). V was trimmed by 4 bases and J by 7 bases, leaving 18 bases between them. CDR3 length: 15 amino acids. The CDR3 bases are TGTGCCAGCAGCCCAGGGGGCGGGGGCCTAAATGAGCAGTTCTTC. This codes for CASSPGGGGLNEQFF.

V usage is TRBV28 and J usage is TRBJ1-2, with 8 bases aligning to TRBD1. Germline assignment: CDR1 MDHEN and CDR2 SYDVKM. V lost 2 bases to trimming and J lost 0 bases; unmatched junction nucleotides: 5. The CDR3 has 16 amino acids. The CDR3 sequence is CASSLAGGIANYGYTF. In DNA, the CDR3 is TGTGCCAGCAGTTTAGCAGGGGGCATAGCTAACTATGGCTACACCTTC.

J is TRBJ2-1 and V is TRBV19; D gene ambiguous. The germline V gene encodes CDR1 LNHDA and CDR2 SQIVND (reference sequence). The length of the CDR3 is 12 residues. V was trimmed by 6 bases and J by 9 bases, leaving 12 bases between them. This CDR3 is CASSQVVGEQFF. CDR3 coding DNA: TGTGCCAGTAGCCAGGTAGTGGGTGAGCAGTTCTTC.

The CDR3 loop is CASSQRDIEQYF. In nucleotides, the CDR3 is TGTGCCAGCAGCCAGAGGGACATCGAGCAGTACTTC. V gene TRBV3-1 (or the pseudogene TRBV3-2) combines with J gene TRBJ2-7, with D perhaps TRBD1 (6 bases). Germline lookup yields CDR1 LGHDT and CDR2 YNNKEL (reference sequence). V was pared by 3 bases and J by 6 bases, with 9 bases between. CDR3 size: 12 residues.

By proportion, this clone is medium-sized (0.01 to 0.1%). The genes are TRBV7-3 and TRBJ2-2; 11 bases align to TRBD2. This CDR3 has 15 residues. Germline V gene sequence: CDR1 SGHTA, CDR2 FQGTGA. Trimming removed 2 bases from V and 4 bases from J; junction bases left unmatched: 0. DNA for the CDR3: TGTGCCAGCAGCTTACTAGCGGGGGGCACCGGGGAGCTGTTTTTT. Its protein product is CASSLLAGGTGELFF.

The chain uses TRBV18 and TRBJ1-3; no definite D call. The CDR3 runs to 16 residues. Germline CDR1 and CDR2: KGHSH and LQKENI. V was cut by 3 bases and J by 3 bases, with 15 bases left in between. CDR3 protein: CASSPIAVEVGNTIYF. The CDR3 DNA sequence: TGTGCCAGCTCACCGATCGCCGTGGAGGTTGGAAACACCATATATTTT.

In its sample, this clone was seen once. The V call is TRBV5-1, the J call TRBJ2-3; no clear D. Germline CDR1 reads SGHRS; CDR2 reads YFSETQ. The CDR3 length is 13 residues. V was trimmed by 7 bases and J by 0 bases, leaving 9 bases between them. The CDR3: CASCSGSTDTQYF. DNA for the CDR3: TGCGCCAGCTGCTCCGGGAGCACAGATACGCAGTATTTT.

The chain carries TRBV2 and TRBJ1-1, with D tentatively TRBD1 (6 bases). The ends were cut back, 1 base at V and 4 bases at J, with 28 bases in the middle. In germline, CDR1 is SNHLY, CDR2 FYNNEI. The CDR3 has 20 residues. The CDR3 DNA follows: TGTGCCAGCAGTGAAGAAAGTCCGGGACACTCATACCCCTGGGGCACTGAAGCTTTCTTT. Protein sequence: CASSEESPGHSYPWGTEAFF.

The chain is built from TRBV2 and TRBJ2-3; 9 nucleotides line up with TRBD2. This CDR3 contains 15 residues. Germline V gene data show CDR1 as SNHLY and CDR2 as FYNNEI. Trimming removed 10 bases from V and 0 bases from J; junction bases left unmatched: 8. The CDR3 bases are TGTGCCACCCAGGAAGCGGGGGGCAGCACAGATACGCAGTATTTT. Translating gives CATQEAGGSTDTQYF.

The rearrangement joins TRBV5-1 to TRBJ1-1; 8 nucleotides agree with TRBD1. J gave up 4 bases and V 1 base, and 3 bases lay outside the gene matches. Per the germline V gene, CDR1 is SGHRS and CDR2 is YFSETQ. The CDR3 is 14 residues long. The chain's CDR3 is CASSLNRGVTEAFF. In nucleotides, the CDR3 is TGCGCCAGCAGCTTGAACAGGGGGGTCACTGAAGCTTTCTTT.

The chain is built from TRBV30 and TRBJ2-2; 12 bases fit TRBD2. Looked up from germline, CDR1 is GTSNPN and CDR2 is SVGIG (reference sequence). The ends lost 7 bases at V and 2 bases at J; junction bases unmatched: 5. The CDR3 contains 15 residues. CDR3 sequence reads: CASTSGGPNTGELFF. The CDR3 DNA is TGTGCCTCCACTAGCGGGGGGCCCAACACCGGGGAGCTGTTTTTT.

The V gene is TRBV7-9, the J gene TRBJ2-3; D remains ambiguous. V was cut by 3 bases and J by 2 bases, with 12 bases left in between. This CDR3 comprises 15 residues. The germline V gene has CDR1 SEHNR and CDR2 FQNEAQ (reference sequence). As DNA, the CDR3 is TGTGCCAGCAGCTTTCTATCCAGGTCCACAGATACGCAGTATTTT. Translation gives CASSFLSRSTDTQYF.

The chain couples TRBV7-9 to TRBJ1-2; unclear D gene. CDR3 length equals 13 residues. Trimming shortened V by 0 bases and J by 5 bases, and 7 bases separated the two germline ends. Germline lookup yields CDR1 SEHNR and CDR2 FQNEAQ (reference sequence). CDR3 in amino acids: CASSLAPEYGYTF. CDR3 DNA sequence: TGTGCCAGCAGCTTAGCGCCCGAGTATGGCTACACCTTC.